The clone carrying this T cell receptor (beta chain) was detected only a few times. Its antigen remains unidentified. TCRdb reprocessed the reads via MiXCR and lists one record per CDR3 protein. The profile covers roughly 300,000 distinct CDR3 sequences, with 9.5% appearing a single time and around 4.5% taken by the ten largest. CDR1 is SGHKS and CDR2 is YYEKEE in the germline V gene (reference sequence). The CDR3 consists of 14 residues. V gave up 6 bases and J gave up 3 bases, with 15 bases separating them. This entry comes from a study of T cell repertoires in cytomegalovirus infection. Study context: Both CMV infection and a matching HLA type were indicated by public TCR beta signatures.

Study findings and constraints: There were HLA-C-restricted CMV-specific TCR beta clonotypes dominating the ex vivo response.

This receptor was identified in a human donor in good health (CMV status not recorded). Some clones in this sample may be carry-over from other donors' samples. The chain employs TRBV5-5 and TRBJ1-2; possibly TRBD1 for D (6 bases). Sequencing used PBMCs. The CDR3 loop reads CASKSGQTDYGYTF. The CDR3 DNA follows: TGTGCCAGCAAATCCGGACAGACGGACTATGGCTACACCTTC.